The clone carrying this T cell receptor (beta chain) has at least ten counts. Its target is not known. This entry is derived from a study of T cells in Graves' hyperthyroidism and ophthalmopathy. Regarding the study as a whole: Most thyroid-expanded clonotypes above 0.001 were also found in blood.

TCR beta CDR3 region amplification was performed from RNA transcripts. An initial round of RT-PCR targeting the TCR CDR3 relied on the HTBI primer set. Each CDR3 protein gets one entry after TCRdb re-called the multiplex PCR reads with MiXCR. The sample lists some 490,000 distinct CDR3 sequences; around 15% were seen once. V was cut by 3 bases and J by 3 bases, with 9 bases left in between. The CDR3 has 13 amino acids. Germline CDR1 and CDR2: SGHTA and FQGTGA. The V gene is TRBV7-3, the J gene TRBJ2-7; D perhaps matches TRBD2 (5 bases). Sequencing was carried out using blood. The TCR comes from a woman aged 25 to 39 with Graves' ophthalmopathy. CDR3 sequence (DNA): TGTGCCAGCAGCTTTGGCCGGGACTACGAGCAGTACTTC. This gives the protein CASSFGRDYEQYF.